This TCR beta chain is from a study of somatic mutations in cytotoxic T cells in rheumatoid arthritis. Study details: The flow sorting of some V beta antibody-stained T-cell populations reached nearly 100% purity, and the sorted populations included V beta1+ cells sequenced for TCRB.

Measured with immunoSEQ multiplex PCR; TCRdb has only the in-frame clones, and not every one. The top ten clones hold around a fifth of a sample with 8,500 to 11,000 clones, 81% of them seen once. Findings of the study overall: For rheumatoid arthritis patients, CD8+ clonality increased with age, whereas it did not in healthy controls. Comparison of CD8+ T-cell clonality between rheumatoid arthritis patients and age-matched healthy controls yielded no significant difference. Over 20% of CD8+ cells belonged to the largest CD8+ clone in about an eighth of the roughly 60 patients.

A remark on this clone: What it binds is not known.

This CDR3 is built from 16 residues. Germline trimming cut 5 bases from V and 0 bases from J; bases unmatched to any gene: 5. Germline V gene sequence: CDR1 SEHNR, CDR2 FQNEAQ (reference sequence). The sequencing input was CD8+ T cells sorted from blood. The chain links TRBV7-9 to TRBJ2-2; 8 bases line up with TRBD1. This receptor was obtained from a woman in her 50s in good health. The CDR3, as DNA: TGTGCCAGCAGCCCCGGGACAGGACCGAACACCGGGGAGCTGTTTTTT. Protein: CASSPGTGPNTGELFF.